This T cell receptor (beta chain) was sequenced in a study of patients and donors after allogeneic stem cell transplantation. TCRdb re-derived calls from the RT-PCR reads in MiXCR, one entry per CDR3 protein. In the table there are about 960,000 distinct CDR3 sequences, about a sixth of which are singletons. Trimming at V came to 4 bases and at J to 3 bases, leaving 8 bases not matched to a gene. The CDR3 is 14 amino acids. The germline V gene encodes CDR1 SQVTM and CDR2 ANQGSEA. This receptor was obtained from a human donor who was either an allogeneic HSCT recipient or a stem cell or donor lymphocyte infusion donor (not recorded which). It is not recorded whose cells these are; they may come from a transplant donor. V usage is TRBV29-1 and J usage is TRBJ2-7; 8 bases line up with TRBD2. Sample: blood, either unsorted or a sorted T cell fraction (not recorded which). The DNA of the CDR3 is TGCAGCGTTGCCACTAGCGGAGGACGCTACGAGCAGTACTTC. As protein: CSVATSGGRYEQYF.